The 16 T cell receptor beta chains listed next were all sequenced from one sample in a study of blood T cell repertoires in COVID-19. Sequenced by immunoSEQ multiplex PCR; TCRdb stores in-frame clones only, minus some. The sample contains roughly 570,000 clones, less than 90% of which appear only once. The source material was peripheral blood. Receptors originate from a woman between 50 and 59 years old with COVID-19, enrolled during active disease.

The chain is built from TRBV5-4 and TRBJ2-2; 10 bases align to TRBD1. The CDR3 contains 16 residues. V was pared by 0 bases and J by 7 bases, with 6 bases of the junction left unmatched. CDR1 is SGHNT and CDR2 is YYREEE in the germline V gene (reference sequence). The CDR3 loop reads CASSLAPGQGYGELFF. In DNA, the CDR3 is TGTGCCAGCAGCTTGGCCCCGGGACAGGGGTACGGGGAGCTGTTTTTT. Full variable domain (rest looked up from reference TRBV5-4 and TRBJ2-2): ETGVTQSPTHLIKTRGQQVTLRCSSQSGHNTVSWYQQALGQGPQFIFQYYREEENGRGNFPPRFSGLQFPNYSSELNVNALELDDSALYLCASSLAPGQGYGELFFGEGSRLTVL.

The gene calls are TRBV11-2 and TRBJ1-5; 7 nucleotides line up with TRBD1. V was clipped by 5 bases and J by 14 bases; unmatched bases: 21. The germline V gene encodes CDR1 SGHAT and CDR2 FQNNGV. The CDR3 is 16 amino acids. The CDR3 protein is CASSLKGRQGVPPKHF. DNA of the CDR3: TGTGCCAGCAGCCTTAAGGGTCGGCAGGGGGTCCCACCCAAGCATTTT. Based on the CDR3 plus reference TRBV11-2 and TRBJ1-5, the full variable domain is EAGVAQSPRYKIIEKRQSVAFWCNPISGHATLYWYQQILGQGPKLLIQFQNNGVVDDSQLPKDRFSAERLKGVDSTLKIQPAKLEDSAVYLCASSLKGRQGVPPKHFGDGTRLSIL.

The rearrangement links TRBV28 to TRBJ2-1; the match to TRBD1 covers 12 bases. Germline loops: CDR1 MDHEN, CDR2 SYDVKM. The CDR3 length is 15 residues. J was trimmed by 7 bases and V by 6 bases; bases with no gene match: 7. The CDR3 DNA follows: TGTGCCAGCAGCATCCGGGACAGGGGGCAAAATGAGCAGTTCTTC. Its translation is CASSIRDRGQNEQFF. Filled out from reference TRBV28 and TRBJ2-1, the complete variable domain reads DVKVTQSSRYLVKRTGEKVFLECVQDMDHENMFWYRQDPGLGLRLIYFSYDVKMKEKGDIPEGYSVSREKKERFSLILESASTNQTSMYLCASSIRDRGQNEQFFGPGTRLTVL.

V gene TRBV7-9 combines with J gene TRBJ1-1, with 10 positions matching TRBD1. Germline V gives CDR1 SEHNR, CDR2 FQNEAQ (reference sequence). The length of the CDR3 is 15 residues. V lost 5 bases to trimming and J lost 4 bases; unmatched junction nucleotides: 7. CDR3: CASSRQGAQGTEAFF. DNA of the CDR3: TGTGCCAGCAGCCGACAGGGGGCGCAGGGCACTGAAGCTTTCTTT.

The chain recombines TRBV7-9 with TRBJ2-6; D gene ambiguous. The CDR3 sequence is 16 residues long. V was trimmed by 2 bases and J by 4 bases, leaving 12 bases between them. CDR1 and CDR2 (germline): SEHNR, FQNEAQ (reference sequence). The DNA for the CDR3 is TGTGCCAGCAGCTTAAACCGAGCGTCCGGGGCCAACGTCCTGACTTTC. This translates into CASSLNRASGANVLTF.

This clone showed up just a few times. V usage is TRBV5-5 and J usage is TRBJ1-6; 7 positions match TRBD1. CDR3 length: 15 amino acids. V shed 4 bases, J shed 7 bases, and the junction held 8 bases outside the gene matches. CDR1 and CDR2 (germline): SGHKS, YYEKEE (reference sequence). The CDR3 spells CASSAHQDRNSPLHF. CDR3 in DNA: TGTGCCAGCAGCGCCCACCAGGACAGGAATTCACCCCTCCACTTT.

A note on this clone: Other DNA sequences of this sample code for an identical CDR3. The rearrangement uses TRBV5-1 and TRBJ1-6; D not certain. V was clipped by 0 bases and J by 0 bases, with 7 bases between them. CDR1 and CDR2 from the germline V gene are SGHRS and YFSETQ. The CDR3 spans 16 residues. The CDR3 DNA reads TGCGCCAGCAGCTTGGGTGGGAGCTCCTATAATTCACCCCTCCACTTT. It yields the protein CASSLGGSSYNSPLHF.

The chain is built from TRBV7-2 and TRBJ1-1; 9 bases match TRBD1. CDR3 length: 15 residues. Germline CDR1 reads SGHTA; CDR2 reads FQGNSA. The J segment lost 2 bases and the V segment lost 3 bases, leaving 4 bases of the junction unmatched. The CDR3 reads CASSFMTGGNTEAFF. CDR3 DNA sequence: TGTGCCAGCAGCTTCATGACAGGGGGTAACACTGAAGCTTTCTTT.

This clone has a handful of counts. The rearrangement uses TRBV29-1 and TRBJ2-1; D may be TRBD2 (5 bases). V lost 5 bases and J 3 bases, leaving 14 bases between the germline ends. In germline, CDR1 is SQVTM, CDR2 ANQGSEA. CDR3 length: 14 amino acids. The CDR3 sequence: CSVLKAGDYNEQFF. CDR3 nucleotide sequence: TGCAGCGTTCTCAAAGCCGGGGACTACAATGAGCAGTTCTTC.

This clone came up a few times. The chain employs TRBV9 and TRBJ1-5; 9 bases match TRBD1. The germline CDR1 and CDR2 sequences are SGDLS and YYNGEE. V was pared by 3 bases and J by 3 bases, with 7 bases of the junction left unmatched. This CDR3 is 16 amino acids long. The CDR3 loop is CASSAGTGNDNQPQHF. The CDR3 coding sequence is TGTGCCAGCAGCGCGGGGACAGGGAACGACAATCAGCCCCAGCATTTT.

V usage is TRBV3-1 (or the pseudogene TRBV3-2) and J usage is TRBJ1-2, with D hard to call. The CDR3 loop spans 16 amino acids. V lost 4 bases, J lost 1 base, and 16 bases lay in between. CDR1 is LGHDT, CDR2 YNNKEL, per germline (reference sequence). This chain's CDR3 is CASSLEGRRLNYGYTF. The CDR3 nucleotides read TGTGCCAGCAGCCTGGAAGGGAGGAGACTTAACTATGGCTACACCTTC.

This clone was counted a few times. The chain carries TRBV7-9 and TRBJ2-7, with TRBD1 as a possible D gene (5 bases). Trimming took off 6 bases at V and 0 bases at J, with 9 bases between the two ends. Per germline, CDR1 SEHNR and CDR2 FQNEAQ (reference sequence). The CDR3 has 13 residues. The CDR3 DNA is TGTGCCAGCAGGGTAGACAGCTCCTACGAGCAGTACTTC. Its translation: CASRVDSSYEQYF. The complete variable domain, with remaining parts taken from reference TRBV7-9 and TRBJ2-7, reads DTGVSQNPRHKITKRGQNVTFRCDPISEHNRLYWYRQTLGQGPEFLTYFQNEAQLEKSRLLSDRFSAERPKGSFSTLEIQRTEQGDSAMYLCASRVDSSYEQYFGPGTRLTVT.

The sample holds one count of this clone. The chain is built from TRBV2 and TRBJ1-5, with TRBD1 as a possible D gene (5 bases). Germline CDR1 is SNHLY and CDR2 is FYNNEI. Trimming left V 7 bases short and J 3 bases short, with 10 bases between. This CDR3 contains 13 residues. As DNA, the CDR3 is TGTGCCAGCAAGGGGCAGTCCAATCAGCCCCAGCATTTT. It encodes CASKGQSNQPQHF.

The V call is TRBV5-1, the J call TRBJ2-7; possibly TRBD1 for D (5 bases). The CDR3 runs to 15 residues. From germline, CDR1 is SGHRS and CDR2 YFSETQ. V lost 1 base and J lost 0, with 11 bases in between. The CDR3 sequence is CASSLSVGRSYEQYF. The DNA for the CDR3 is TGCGCCAGCAGCTTGTCTGTGGGGCGCTCCTACGAGCAGTACTTC.

The rearrangement links TRBV5-4 to TRBJ2-1; 8 nucleotides align to TRBD2. Trimming at V came to 7 bases and at J to 2 bases, leaving 5 bases not matched to a gene. CDR1 is SGHNT and CDR2 is YYREEE in the germline V gene (reference sequence). The CDR3 covers 14 residues. The CDR3 DNA sequence: TGTGCCAGCTCCACGGGGGGGCCCTACAATGAGCAGTTCTTC. This codes for CASSTGGPYNEQFF.

The rearrangement links TRBV3-1 (or the pseudogene TRBV3-2) to TRBJ1-5; unclear D gene. The germline gives CDR1 LGHDT, CDR2 YNNKEL (reference sequence). The CDR3 spans 12 residues. V gave up 4 bases and J gave up 12 bases, with 13 bases separating them. This CDR3 is CASSPNGGFQHF. CDR3 nucleotide sequence: TGTGCCAGCAGCCCAAACGGCGGCTTCCAGCATTTT.